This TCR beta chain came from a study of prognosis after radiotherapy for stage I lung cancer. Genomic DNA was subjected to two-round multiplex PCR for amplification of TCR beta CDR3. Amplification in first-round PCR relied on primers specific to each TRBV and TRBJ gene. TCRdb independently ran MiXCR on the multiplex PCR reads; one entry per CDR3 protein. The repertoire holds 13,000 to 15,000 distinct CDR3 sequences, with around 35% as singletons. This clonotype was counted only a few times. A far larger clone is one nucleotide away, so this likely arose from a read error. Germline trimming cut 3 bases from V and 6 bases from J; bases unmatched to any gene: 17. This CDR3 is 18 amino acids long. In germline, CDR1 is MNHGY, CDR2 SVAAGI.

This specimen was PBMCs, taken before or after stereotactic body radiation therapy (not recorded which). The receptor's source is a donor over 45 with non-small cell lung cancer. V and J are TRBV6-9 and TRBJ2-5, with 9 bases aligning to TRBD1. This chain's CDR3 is CASSYSKGTGTGLQTQYF. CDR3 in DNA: TGTGCCAGCAGTTACTCGAAGGGGACCGGGACAGGGTTGCAGACCCAGTACTTC.